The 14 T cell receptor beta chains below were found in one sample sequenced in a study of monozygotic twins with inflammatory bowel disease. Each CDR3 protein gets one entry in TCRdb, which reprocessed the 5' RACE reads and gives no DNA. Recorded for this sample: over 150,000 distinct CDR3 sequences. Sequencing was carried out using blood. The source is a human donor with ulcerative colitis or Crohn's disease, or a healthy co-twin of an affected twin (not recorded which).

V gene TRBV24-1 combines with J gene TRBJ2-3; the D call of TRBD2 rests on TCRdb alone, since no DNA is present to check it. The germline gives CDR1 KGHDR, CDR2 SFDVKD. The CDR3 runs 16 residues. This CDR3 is CATSDPSGSEADTQYF.

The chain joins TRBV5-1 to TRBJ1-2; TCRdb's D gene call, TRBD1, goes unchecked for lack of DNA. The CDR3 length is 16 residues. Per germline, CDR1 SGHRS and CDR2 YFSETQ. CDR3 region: CASSPGQEVANYGYTF.

The CDR3 sequence is CASSHLDPPTDTQYF. The chain couples TRBV4-1 to TRBJ2-3; TCRdb proposes TRBD1, but this gene call is untestable without DNA. Germline assignment: CDR1 MGHRA and CDR2 YSYEKL. The length of the CDR3 is 15 residues.

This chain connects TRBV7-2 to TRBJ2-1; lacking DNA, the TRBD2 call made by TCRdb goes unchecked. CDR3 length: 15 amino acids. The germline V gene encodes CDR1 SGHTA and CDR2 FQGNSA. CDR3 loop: CASSLGGSGYNEQFF. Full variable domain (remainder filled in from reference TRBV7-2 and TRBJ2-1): GAGVSQSPSNKVTEKGKDVELRCDPISGHTALYWYRQSLGQGLEFLIYFQGNSAPDKSGLPSDRFSAERTGGSVSTLTIQRTQQEDSAVYLCASSLGGSGYNEQFFGPGTRLTVL.

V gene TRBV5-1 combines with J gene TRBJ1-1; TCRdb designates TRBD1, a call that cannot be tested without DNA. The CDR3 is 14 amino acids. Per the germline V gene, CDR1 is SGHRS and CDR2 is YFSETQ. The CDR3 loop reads CASGHGEMNTEAFF. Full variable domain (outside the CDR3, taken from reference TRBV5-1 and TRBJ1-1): KAGVTQTPRYLIKTRGQQVTLSCSPISGHRSVSWYQQTPGQGLQFLFEYFSETQRNKGNFPGRFSGRQFSNSRSEMNVSTLELGDSALYLCASGHGEMNTEAFFGQGTRLTVV.

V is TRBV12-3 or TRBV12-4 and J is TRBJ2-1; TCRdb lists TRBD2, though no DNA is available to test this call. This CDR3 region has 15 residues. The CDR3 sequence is CASSLVTGADNEQFF.

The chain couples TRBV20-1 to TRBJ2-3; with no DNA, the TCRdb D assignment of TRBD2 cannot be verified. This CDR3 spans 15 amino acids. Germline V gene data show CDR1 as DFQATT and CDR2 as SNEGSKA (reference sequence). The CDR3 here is CSASWLARGTDTQYF.

CDR3 sequence: CASTSVNQETQYF. The chain uses TRBV5-4 and TRBJ2-5; the TCRdb D gene call, TRBD2, has no DNA to confirm it. This CDR3 spans 13 amino acids. In germline, CDR1 is SGHNT, CDR2 YYREEE (reference sequence).

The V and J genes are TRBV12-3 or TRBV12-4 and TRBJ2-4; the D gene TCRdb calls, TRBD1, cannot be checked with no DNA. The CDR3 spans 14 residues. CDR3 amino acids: CASSRDLAKNIQYF.

The CDR3 sequence is CASSLANNQPQHF. This chain links TRBV7-2 with TRBJ1-5. The CDR3 is 13 residues long. The germline CDR1 and CDR2 sequences are SGHTA and FQGNSA.

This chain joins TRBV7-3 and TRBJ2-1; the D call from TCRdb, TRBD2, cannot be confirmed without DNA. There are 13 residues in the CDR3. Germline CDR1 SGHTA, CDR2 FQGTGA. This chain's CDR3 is CASSRLANNEQFF.

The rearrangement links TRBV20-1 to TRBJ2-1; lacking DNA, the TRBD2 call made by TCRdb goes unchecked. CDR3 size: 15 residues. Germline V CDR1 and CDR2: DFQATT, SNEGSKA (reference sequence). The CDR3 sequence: CSARAPTSGYNEQFF.

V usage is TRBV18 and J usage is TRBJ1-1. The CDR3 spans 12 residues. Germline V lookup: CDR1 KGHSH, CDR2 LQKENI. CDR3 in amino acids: CASSPRDGEAFF.

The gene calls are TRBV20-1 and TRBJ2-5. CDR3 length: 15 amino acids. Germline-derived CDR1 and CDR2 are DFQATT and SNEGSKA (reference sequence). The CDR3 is CSARDRIRGQETQYF.